This passage covers 18 T cell receptor beta chains from one sample sequenced in a study of identical twins. TCRdb ran MiXCR on the 5' RACE reads and lists one entry per CDR3 protein. The sample lists roughly 250,000 distinct CDR3 sequences, more than 12% seen once, with 8.5% to 10% in the top ten. Input material: memory (CD45RO+) T cells sorted from blood. The source is a young woman in good health.

This clonotype was detected only a few times. The V and J genes are TRBV29-1 and TRBJ2-1, with TRBD2 identical over 12 bases. The V gene end was trimmed by 6 bases and the J gene end by 7 bases; junction bases not matched to a gene: 7. CDR1 and CDR2 (germline): SQVTM, ANQGSEA. This CDR3 is built from 14 residues. The DNA of the CDR3 is TGCAGCGTCACTCGACTAGCGGGAGTAAATGAGCAGTTCTTC. Its translation: CSVTRLAGVNEQFF.

This clonotype was seen a handful of times. The chain uses TRBV10-1 and TRBJ2-5; D is uncertain. Per germline, CDR1 WNHNN and CDR2 SYGVQD (reference sequence). The CDR3 length is 10 residues. Trimming pared 7 bases from V and 13 bases from J, leaving 13 bases between. CDR3 in amino acids: CASKWNSMYF. In nucleotides, the CDR3 is TGCGCCAGCAAGTGGAACTCCATGTACTTC.

The chain combines TRBV20-1 with TRBJ2-1, with TRBD2 identical over 11 bases. Trimming at V came to 5 bases and at J to 9 bases, leaving 9 bases not matched to a gene. The CDR3 consists of 14 residues. Germline V CDR1 and CDR2: DFQATT, SNEGSKA (reference sequence). The CDR3 loop is CSAYMTSGAGEQFF. CDR3 nucleotides: TGCAGTGCTTATATGACTAGCGGGGCGGGTGAGCAGTTCTTC.

This clonotype was picked up a small number of times. The J gene is TRBJ1-5, the V gene TRBV10-3; D gene ambiguous. V was trimmed by 6 bases and J by 0 bases, leaving 9 bases between them. The germline V gene has CDR1 ENHRY and CDR2 SYGVKD. This CDR3 region has 14 residues. CDR3 coding DNA: TGTGCCATCAGCCCAGTGGCTAGCAATCAGCCCCAGCATTTT. It is translated as CAISPVASNQPQHF.

This clonotype was counted a few times. This sequence joins TRBV20-1 and TRBJ1-1; D is unresolved. From germline, CDR1 is DFQATT and CDR2 SNEGSKA (reference sequence). The CDR3 loop spans 12 amino acids. The ends were cut back, 3 bases at V and 7 bases at J, with 12 bases in the middle. CDR3 DNA sequence: TGCAGTGCTAGGTCAGGTTATGTTGAAGCTTTCTTT. It is translated as CSARSGYVEAFF.

This clonotype was seen only a few times. V gene TRBV12-3 or TRBV12-4 combines with J gene TRBJ2-5; D is unclear. This CDR3 is built from 12 residues. The V gene lost 4 bases and the J gene lost 5 bases, with 8 bases spanning the gap. The CDR3 DNA follows: TGTGCCAGCAGTTACCTAGGGGAGACCCAGTACTTC. It codes for CASSYLGETQYF.

The chain has TRBV12-3 or TRBV12-4 and TRBJ1-4; D remains unclear. The CDR3 is 13 amino acids. Trimming took 7 bases from V and 0 from J, leaving 6 bases between them. For the CDR3, the DNA is TGTGCCAGCACACGTGCAACTAATGAAAAACTGTTTTTT. It translates to CASTRATNEKLFF.

The table lists this clonotype with a few counts. The V call is TRBV7-2, the J call TRBJ2-1; 10 bases are shared with TRBD2. The CDR3 is made up of 15 amino acids. Unmatched junction bases numbered 13, after V lost 9 bases and J lost 8 bases. CDR1 is SGHTA and CDR2 is FQGNSA in the germline V gene. The CDR3 loop reads CASQREGGVGYEQFF. The CDR3 DNA sequence: TGTGCCAGTCAGCGGGAGGGAGGGGTAGGATATGAGCAGTTCTTC.

This chain's CDR3 is CASSFSMYNEQFF. The CDR3 coding sequence is TGTGCCAGCAGTTTCTCCATGTACAATGAGCAGTTCTTC. This chain connects TRBV27 to TRBJ2-1; no reliable D call. The CDR3 is 13 residues long. CDR1 MNHEY and CDR2 SMNVEV come from the germline V gene (reference sequence). Between the trimmed V and J ends, which lost 3 bases and 4 bases, there was a span of 7 bases.

This clonotype occurred a few times. The V gene is TRBV20-1, the J gene TRBJ1-6, with unresolved D. Germline-derived CDR1 and CDR2 are DFQATT and SNEGSKA (reference sequence). V was clipped by 3 bases and J by 7 bases, with 10 bases between them. CDR3 length: 13 residues. Written as DNA, the CDR3 is TGCAGTGCTAGGAGTTTATGGAATTCACCCCTCCACTTT. Amino acids: CSARSLWNSPLHF.

This sequence joins TRBV6-1 and TRBJ1-3; D call uncertain. Germline assignment: CDR1 MNHNS and CDR2 SASEGT. V was shortened by 5 bases and J by 0 bases, with 8 bases between the two germline ends. This CDR3 has 14 residues. In nucleotides, the CDR3 is TGTGCCAGCAGTAGAACCTTCTCTGGAAACACCATATATTTT. The encoded protein is CASSRTFSGNTIYF.

This chain links TRBV20-1 with TRBJ2-3; D is unresolved. The CDR3 has 13 amino acids. CDR1 is DFQATT, CDR2 SNEGSKA, per germline (reference sequence). Trimming removed 5 bases from V and 1 base from J, with 10 bases in between. The CDR3 nucleotides read TGCAGTGCTCCTTGGACGCGCACAGATACGCAGTATTTT. Residues: CSAPWTRTDTQYF.

The table lists this clonotype with a few counts. The chain uses TRBV4-2 and TRBJ2-3, with D unresolved. Germline loops: CDR1 LGHNA, CDR2 YNFKEQ. The CDR3 is 14 amino acids. V dropped 4 bases and J dropped 1 base, with 9 bases sitting between them. CDR3 sequence reads: CASSRDQGTDTQYF. The CDR3 DNA follows: TGTGCCAGCAGCCGCGACCAGGGCACAGATACGCAGTATTTT.

This clonotype was counted only a few times. This sequence joins TRBV5-1 and TRBJ2-2; 9 positions match TRBD2. Per the germline V gene, CDR1 is SGHRS and CDR2 is YFSETQ. After removal of 0 bases from V and 6 bases from J, the junction contained 3 bases not matched to a gene. This CDR3 contains 15 residues. CDR3 sequence reads: CASSLGTSEAGELFF. For the CDR3, the DNA is TGCGCCAGCAGCTTGGGGACTAGCGAAGCCGGGGAGCTGTTTTTT.

This clonotype came up many times. The chain employs TRBV20-1 and TRBJ2-5; D possibly corresponds to TRBD2 (6 bases). V was cut by 0 bases and J by 5 bases, with 16 bases left in between. Germline CDR1 DFQATT, CDR2 SNEGSKA (reference sequence). The CDR3 extends over 15 amino acids. The CDR3 sequence is CSARDTAGGSETQYF. As DNA, the CDR3 is TGCAGTGCTAGAGATACAGCGGGTGGATCGGAGACCCAGTACTTC.

V is TRBV20-1 and J is TRBJ2-1; TRBD2 matches 15 bases. Germline CDR1 and CDR2: DFQATT and SNEGSKA (reference sequence). Unmatched junction bases numbered 6, after V lost 7 bases and J lost 8 bases. This CDR3 is built from 14 residues. CDR3 nucleotide sequence: TGCAGTGGGCGGACTAGCGGGAGGGGCGATGAGCAGTTCTTC. Translating it yields CSGRTSGRGDEQFF.

J is TRBJ2-5 and V is TRBV7-9; D gene ambiguous. Per germline, CDR1 SEHNR and CDR2 FQNEAQ (reference sequence). Trimming removed 5 bases at V and 4 bases at J, with 11 bases between. This CDR3 has 13 amino acids. The CDR3 reads CASSLLSTETQYF. In DNA, the CDR3 is TGTGCCAGCAGCCTTCTTTCCACAGAGACCCAGTACTTC.

This rearrangement joins TRBV10-3 to TRBJ2-6, with D uncertain. The CDR3 is made up of 15 amino acids. Germline loops: CDR1 ENHRY, CDR2 SYGVKD. V gave up 4 bases and J gave up 6 bases, with 13 bases separating them. Written as DNA, the CDR3 is TGTGCCATCAGTGTCCAGAGTGGTTCGGCCAACGTCCTGACTTTC. Encoded protein: CAISVQSGSANVLTF.